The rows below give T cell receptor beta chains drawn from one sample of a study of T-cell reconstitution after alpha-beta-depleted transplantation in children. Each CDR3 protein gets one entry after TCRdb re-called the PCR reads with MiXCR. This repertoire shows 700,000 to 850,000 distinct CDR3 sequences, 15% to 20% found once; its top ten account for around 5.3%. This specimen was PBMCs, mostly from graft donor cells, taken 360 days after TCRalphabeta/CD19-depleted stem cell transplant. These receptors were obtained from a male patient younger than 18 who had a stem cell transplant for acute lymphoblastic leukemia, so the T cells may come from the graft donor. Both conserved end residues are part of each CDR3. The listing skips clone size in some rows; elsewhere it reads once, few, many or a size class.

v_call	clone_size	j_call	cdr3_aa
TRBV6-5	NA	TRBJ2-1	CASSPWGAGGSGYNEQFF
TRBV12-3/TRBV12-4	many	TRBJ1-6	CASSRPQDRSRDSPLHF
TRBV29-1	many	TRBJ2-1	CSVVDAPMEQFF
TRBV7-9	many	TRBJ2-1	CASSLQAVGYNEQFF
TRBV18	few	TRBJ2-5	CASSPRLETQYF
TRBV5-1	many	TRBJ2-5	CASSGGLAGQETQYF
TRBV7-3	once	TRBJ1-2	CASSSFGQGRTDYTF
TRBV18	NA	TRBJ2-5	CASSLPVYTETQYF
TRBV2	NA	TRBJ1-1	CASGTQGIEAFF
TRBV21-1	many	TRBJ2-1	CASSALYEQFF
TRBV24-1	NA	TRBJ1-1	CATSDFSPGTGTEAFF
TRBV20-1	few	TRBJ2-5	CSPDSSGETQYF
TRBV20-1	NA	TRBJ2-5	CSARDKATGDETQYF
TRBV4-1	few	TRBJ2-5	CASRRLGTGQETQYF
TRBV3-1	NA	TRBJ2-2	CASTPGQGWTGELFF
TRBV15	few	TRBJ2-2	CATSRGGSGTGELFF
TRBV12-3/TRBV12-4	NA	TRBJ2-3	CASSSTGTPTDTQYF
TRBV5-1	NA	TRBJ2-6	CASRTGGQTGANVLTF
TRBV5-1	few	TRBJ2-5	CASSPLLGGAETQYF
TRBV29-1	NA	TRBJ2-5	CSVEDPVTVEWETQYF
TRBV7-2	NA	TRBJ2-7	CASSLNRDASYEQYF
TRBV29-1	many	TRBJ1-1	CSVEGRGQAFF
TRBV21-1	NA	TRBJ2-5	CASSKDRGRQGETQYF
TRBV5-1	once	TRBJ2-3	CASSHGGAGGSDTQYF
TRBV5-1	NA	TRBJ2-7	CASSPKQGGYEQYF
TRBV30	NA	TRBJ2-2	CAWISGRVTGELFF
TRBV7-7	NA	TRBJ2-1	CASSLFQGAHNEQFF
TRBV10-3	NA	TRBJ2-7	CAISEPKTSALEDEQYF
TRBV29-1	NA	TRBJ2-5	CSVKRVGAEYF
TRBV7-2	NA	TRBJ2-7	CASSSPGQYYEQYF
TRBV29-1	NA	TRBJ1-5	CSVRQEGGTQHF
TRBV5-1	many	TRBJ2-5	CASTHQGREETQYF
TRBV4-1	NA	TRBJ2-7	CASSQGRGFDDYEQYF
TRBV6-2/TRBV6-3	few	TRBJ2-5	CASSYALEIETQYF
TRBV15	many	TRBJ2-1	CATSRVKTGLAGDHEQFF
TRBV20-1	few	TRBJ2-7	CSARGRDRALYEQYF
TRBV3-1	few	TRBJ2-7	CASSQFPRGAYEQYF
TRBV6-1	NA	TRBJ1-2	CASRFNRVHGYTF
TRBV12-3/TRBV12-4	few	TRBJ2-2	CASSLRLVPGELFF
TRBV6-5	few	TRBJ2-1	CASRQGNEQFF
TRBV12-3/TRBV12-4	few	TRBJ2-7	CASNLAGAYEQYF
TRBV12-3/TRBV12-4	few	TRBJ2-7	CASSLASGFEQYF